This T cell receptor beta chain comes out of a study of regulatory T cells in long-lasting Graves disease. The V end lost 7 bases, the J end lost 3 bases, and 16 bases lay between the germline ends. The CDR3 extends over 14 amino acids. Germline V gene data show CDR1 as MNHNS and CDR2 as SASEGT. There are many counts of this clonotype. Stated time point: persistent/refractory GD, antithyroid drugs over 5 years with positive TRAb. From RNA extracted from PBMCs, the TCR library was made. Arm-PCR of CDR3 regions with iRepertoire HTBI primers generated TCR beta libraries. MiXCR, run by TCRdb on the multiplex PCR reads, gives a single entry per CDR3 protein. The sample carries about 470,000 distinct CDR3 sequences, less than 25% recorded once.

The rearrangement links TRBV6-1 to TRBJ2-7; no clear D. The source material was peripheral blood mononuclear cells (PBMCs), sampled when the disease was refractory, from a patient treated with antithyroid drugs. The receptor's source is a female donor with Graves disease. The CDR3 coding sequence is TGTGCCAGCACCGAAGACCCCACAGTCTACGAGCAGTACTTC. Its protein product is CASTEDPTVYEQYF.